The clone carrying this T cell receptor (beta chain) was counted a few times. The antigen remains unidentified. Using its own MiXCR run on the reads, TCRdb lists one record per CDR3 protein. The data contain roughly 800,000 distinct CDR3 sequences, roughly 29% of them seen just once; the ten biggest clones take up around 12%. The entry originates in a study of T cell repertoires in cytomegalovirus infection. The CDR3 covers 14 residues. Germline CDR1 and CDR2: MNHGY and SAAAGT. V was trimmed by 6 bases and J by 5 bases, leaving 17 bases between them. This TCR was recovered from a human donor in good health (CMV status not recorded). Some clones in this sample may be carry-over from other donors' samples. The specimen comprised cultured CD8+ T cells from PBMCs, sampled from culture after CMV antigen stimulation. The V gene is TRBV6-8, the J gene TRBJ2-7; weak D call: TRBD1 (6 bases). Here the CDR3 DNA reads TGTGCCAGCAGCGATGATACGAACAGGGACGAGCAGTACTTC. Translated: CASSDDTNRDEQYF.